One sample yielded the 19 T cell receptor beta chains listed below, sequenced in a study of cytomegalovirus exposure and HLA in healthy donors. Primers: 60 Vbeta forward and 13 Jbeta reverse. Data came from immunoSEQ multiplex PCR; TCRdb stores just in-frame clones and leaves some out. The table records some 100,000 clones, just under 70% of them present only once. The sequencing sample was made of PBMCs. The receptor source for this set is a woman aged 70 to 79 in good health and CMV-seropositive.

The rearrangement uses TRBV18 and TRBJ1-4; D may be TRBD1 (6 bases). Trimming shortened V by 6 bases and J by 3 bases, and 8 bases separated the two germline ends. This CDR3 comprises 13 residues. Per the germline V gene, CDR1 is KGHSH and CDR2 is LQKENI. The CDR3 DNA is TGTGCCAGCTCGAAGGGGGCTAATGAAAAACTGTTTTTT. This sequence encodes CASSKGANEKLFF.

The chain combines TRBV6-1 with TRBJ1-1, with D uncertain. Trimming removed 7 bases from V and 4 bases from J, with 13 bases in between. CDR3 length: 13 amino acids. Germline loops: CDR1 MNHNS, CDR2 SASEGT. DNA of the CDR3: TGTGCCAGCAATAAGGAGGGTTTCACTGAAGCTTTCTTT. It codes for CASNKEGFTEAFF.

V and J are TRBV7-2 and TRBJ1-4; D gene unclear. With 5 bases removed from V and 3 bases from J, the gap between germline ends came to 7 bases. Germline V gene data show CDR1 as SGHTA and CDR2 as FQGNSA. CDR3 length equals 13 residues. This CDR3 is CASSPRANEKLFF. The CDR3, as DNA: TGTGCCAGCAGCCCCCGCGCTAATGAAAAACTGTTTTTT.

V is TRBV10-3 and J is TRBJ1-1; D is uncertain. V lost 4 bases and J lost 6, with 15 bases in between. Germline V gives CDR1 ENHRY, CDR2 SYGVKD. This CDR3 contains 14 residues. The CDR3 coding sequence is TGTGCCATCAGTGCTACGGGGTCAGTCGCTGAAGCTTTCTTT. Protein product: CAISATGSVAEAFF.

This clone was counted only a few times. This chain connects TRBV2 to TRBJ1-4; no clear D. CDR3 length equals 13 residues. CDR1 is SNHLY and CDR2 is FYNNEI in the germline V gene. Trimming removed 10 bases at V and 8 bases at J, with 17 bases between. DNA for the CDR3: TGTGCCACTACTAGGGAGATGCGGGAAAAACTGTTTTTT. Its protein product is CATTREMREKLFF. Supplemented by reference TRBV2 and TRBJ1-4, the full variable domain reads EPEVTQTPSHQVTQMGQEVILRCVPISNHLYFYWYRQILGQKVEFLVSFYNNEISEKSEIFDDQFSVERPDGSNFTLKIRSTKLEDSAMYFCATTREMREKLFFGSGTQLSVL.

This clone has a handful of counts. The rearrangement uses TRBV5-1 and TRBJ2-7; 10 nucleotides agree with TRBD1. CDR1 SGHRS and CDR2 YFSETQ come from the germline V gene. The CDR3 runs 16 residues. V lost 4 bases to trimming and J lost 6 bases; unmatched junction nucleotides: 13. The CDR3 DNA reads TGCGCCAGCAGCCTTGACGGGACAGGGGTCTCGGGCGAGCAGTACTTC. As protein: CASSLDGTGVSGEQYF.

A single count supports this clone. The V gene is TRBV6-5, the J gene TRBJ1-3; tentative D call: TRBD1 (6 bases). The germline CDR1 and CDR2 sequences are MNHEY and SVGAGI. Trimming removed 6 bases at V and 5 bases at J, with 14 bases between. The CDR3 consists of 14 residues. The CDR3 sequence is CASSLQGSRNTIYF. In DNA, the CDR3 is TGTGCCAGCAGCCTACAGGGAAGTCGAAACACCATATATTTT.

V and J are TRBV6-1 and TRBJ1-5, with 10 bases identical to TRBD1. J was trimmed by 7 bases and V by 6 bases; bases with no gene match: 6. CDR3 length: 14 residues. The germline V gene encodes CDR1 MNHNS and CDR2 SASEGT. DNA of the CDR3: TGTGCCAGCAGGAGACAGGGGGCGGGACAGCCCCAGCATTTT. Translated: CASRRQGAGQPQHF.

This chain connects TRBV5-1 to TRBJ1-2; D is unclear. CDR1 SGHRS and CDR2 YFSETQ come from the germline V gene. With 0 bases removed from V and 6 bases from J, the gap between germline ends came to 9 bases. The length of the CDR3 is 13 residues. In nucleotides, the CDR3 is TGCGCCAGCAGCTTGGGCGGGCCGAATGGCTACACCTTC. Translating it yields CASSLGGPNGYTF.

This clone was recorded a few times. The rearrangement joins TRBV2 to TRBJ1-1, with D possibly matching TRBD1 (6 bases). From germline, CDR1 is SNHLY and CDR2 FYNNEI. Trimming took off 6 bases at V and 3 bases at J, with 14 bases between the two ends. The CDR3 runs to 14 residues. CDR3 DNA sequence: TGTGCCAGCAGGCTACAGGGATATTACACTGAAGCTTTCTTT. Protein product: CASRLQGYYTEAFF.

The chain employs TRBV4-3 and TRBJ1-2; D is undetermined. The CDR3 has 15 amino acids. CDR1 LGHNA and CDR2 YSLEER come from the germline V gene. V gave up 0 bases and J gave up 1 base, with 9 bases separating them. The CDR3 DNA reads TGCGCCAGCAGCCAAGATATACACAGTAACTATGGCTACACCTTC. Translating it yields CASSQDIHSNYGYTF.

The chain has TRBV7-8 and TRBJ2-5; 9 bases are a match to TRBD2. Germline values: CDR1 SGHVS, CDR2 FQNEAQ. The V segment lost 5 bases and the J segment 5 bases; nucleotides outside the gene matches: 9. This CDR3 contains 15 residues. The CDR3 spells CASSKSSGNDETQYF. CDR3 sequence (DNA): TGTGCCAGCAGCAAGTCTAGCGGGAATGATGAGACCCAGTACTTC.

V usage is TRBV18 and J usage is TRBJ1-2; D remains ambiguous. Germline CDR1 KGHSH, CDR2 LQKENI. V lost 3 bases and J 8 bases, leaving 10 bases between the germline ends. CDR3 length equals 12 residues. CDR3 in DNA: TGTGCCAGCTCACCTTCGACATACGGCTACACCTTC. Translating it yields CASSPSTYGYTF.

V gene TRBV5-3 combines with J gene TRBJ1-2, with a possible D match to TRBD1 (5 bases). TRBV5-3 is annotated as an ORF whose role is uncertain. This CDR3 has 15 residues. Trimming shortened V by 2 bases and J by 3 bases, and 14 bases separated the two germline ends. CDR3 sequence reads: CARSFKGPKYYGYTF. The DNA of the CDR3 is TGTGCCAGAAGCTTTAAGGGGCCGAAGTACTATGGCTACACCTTC.

This rearrangement joins TRBV9 to TRBJ1-1; 7 bases are shared with TRBD1. The CDR3 extends over 14 amino acids. Germline CDR1 and CDR2: SGDLS and YYNGEE. V shed 4 bases, J shed 1 base, and the junction held 4 bases outside the gene matches. CDR3 coding DNA: TGTGCCAGCAGCCTCCGGACAGGGAACACTGAAGCTTTCTTT. It is translated as CASSLRTGNTEAFF.

This clone occurred a few times. The rearrangement links TRBV19 to TRBJ2-1, with 15 bases matching TRBD2. CDR1 and CDR2 (germline): LNHDA, SQIVND (reference sequence). Unmatched junction bases numbered 11, after V lost 8 bases and J lost 0 bases. The CDR3 length is 19 residues. The CDR3 here is CASVPSRTSGGDSYNEQFF. CDR3 sequence (DNA): TGTGCCAGTGTTCCTAGCCGGACTAGCGGGGGGGACTCCTACAATGAGCAGTTCTTC.

This clone was recorded only once. The genes are TRBV6-5 and TRBJ1-2; TRBD1 matches 11 bases. J was trimmed by 6 bases and V by 6 bases; bases with no gene match: 6. This CDR3 spans 14 amino acids. Germline lookup yields CDR1 MNHEY and CDR2 SVGAGI. CDR3 bases: TGTGCCAGCAGACCGGGACAGGGGGGACATGGCTACACCTTC. Its protein product is CASRPGQGGHGYTF.

This clone was observed a few times. V is TRBV2 and J is TRBJ2-7, with 10 bases identical to TRBD1. The germline V gene has CDR1 SNHLY and CDR2 FYNNEI. The CDR3 totals 14 residues. The V and J ends lost 6 bases and 4 bases, in that order; junction bases with no gene match: 6. The CDR3 DNA is TGTGCCAGCAGGGGGACAGGGGTTTATTACGAGCAGTACTTC. This gives the protein CASRGTGVYYEQYF.

As for this clone: At the DNA level, this CDR3 is encoded by other sequences in the same sample as well. The rearrangement uses TRBV2 and TRBJ1-1; possibly TRBD1 for D (6 bases). CDR1 SNHLY and CDR2 FYNNEI come from the germline V gene. The V end was cut by 6 bases, the J end by 2 bases, with 10 bases between. There are 13 residues in the CDR3. The DNA of the CDR3 is TGTGCCAGCAGCTTGGACAGAAACACTGAAGCTTTCTTT. This translates into CASSLDRNTEAFF. The variable domain in full, completed from reference TRBV2 and TRBJ1-1, reads EPEVTQTPSHQVTQMGQEVILRCVPISNHLYFYWYRQILGQKVEFLVSFYNNEISEKSEIFDDQFSVERPDGSNFTLKIRSTKLEDSAMYFCASSLDRNTEAFFGQGTRLTVV.